The clone carrying this T cell receptor beta chain has at least ten counts. The germline CDR1 and CDR2 sequences are SQVTM and ANQGSEA. CDR3 length: 15 residues. The ends lost 3 bases at V and 4 bases at J; junction bases unmatched: 7. This sample is part of a study of T-cell reconstitution after alpha-beta-depleted transplantation in children. It was with unique molecular identifiers that the TCRbeta library was prepared. TCRdb analysed the PCR reads with MiXCR anew, one entry per CDR3 protein. The table lists approximately 170,000 distinct CDR3 sequences, around 10% of them singletons, with less than 15% in the top ten.

The gene calls are TRBV29-1 and TRBJ2-2; 8 bases match TRBD2. This TCR was recovered from a boy aged 2-9 years with acute myeloid leukemia, due to receive a stem cell transplant. The source material was PBMCs, sampled before TCRalphabeta/CD19-depleted stem cell transplant. For the CDR3, the DNA is TGCAGCGTTGATCCCGGGAGGGCCGGCACCGGGGAGCTGTTTTTT. Translating gives CSVDPGRAGTGELFF.